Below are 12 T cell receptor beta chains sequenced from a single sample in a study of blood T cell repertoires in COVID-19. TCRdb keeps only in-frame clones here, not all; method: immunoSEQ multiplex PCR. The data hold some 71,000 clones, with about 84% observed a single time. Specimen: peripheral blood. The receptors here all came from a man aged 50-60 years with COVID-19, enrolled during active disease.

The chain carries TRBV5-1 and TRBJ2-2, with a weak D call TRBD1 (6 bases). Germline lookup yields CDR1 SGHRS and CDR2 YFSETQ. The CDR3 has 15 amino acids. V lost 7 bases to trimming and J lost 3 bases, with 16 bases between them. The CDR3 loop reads CASQSLGAYTGELFF. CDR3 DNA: TGCGCCAGCCAATCTCTGGGGGCCTACACCGGGGAGCTGTTTTTT.

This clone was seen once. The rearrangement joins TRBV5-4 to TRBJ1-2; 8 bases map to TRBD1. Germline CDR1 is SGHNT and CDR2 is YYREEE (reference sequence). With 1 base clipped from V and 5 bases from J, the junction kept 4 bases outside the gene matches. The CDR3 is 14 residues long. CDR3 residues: CASSLSGQGYGYTF. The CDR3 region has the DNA TGTGCCAGCAGCTTGTCCGGACAGGGATATGGCTACACCTTC.

The CDR3 DNA is TGCGCCAGCAGCCAAGTATGGGGAGGGAACTATAATTCACCCCTCCACTTT. It is translated as CASSQVWGGNYNSPLHF. The chain uses TRBV4-1 and TRBJ1-6; D gene uncertain. Germline CDR1 MGHRA, CDR2 YSYEKL. V lost 1 base to trimming and J lost 3 bases, with 13 bases between them. There are 17 residues in the CDR3.

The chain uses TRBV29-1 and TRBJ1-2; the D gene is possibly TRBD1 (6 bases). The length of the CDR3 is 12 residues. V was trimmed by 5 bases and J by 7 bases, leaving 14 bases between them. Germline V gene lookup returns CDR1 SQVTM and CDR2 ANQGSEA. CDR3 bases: TGCAGCGTTTCGGACACGACAGGTGGCTACACCTTC. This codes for CSVSDTTGGYTF.

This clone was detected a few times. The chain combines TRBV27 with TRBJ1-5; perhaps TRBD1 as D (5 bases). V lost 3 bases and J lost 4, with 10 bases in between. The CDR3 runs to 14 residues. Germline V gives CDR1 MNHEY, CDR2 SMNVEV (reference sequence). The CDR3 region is CASSFPGDNQPQHF. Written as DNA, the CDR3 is TGTGCCAGCAGTTTCCCGGGGGATAATCAGCCCCAGCATTTT.

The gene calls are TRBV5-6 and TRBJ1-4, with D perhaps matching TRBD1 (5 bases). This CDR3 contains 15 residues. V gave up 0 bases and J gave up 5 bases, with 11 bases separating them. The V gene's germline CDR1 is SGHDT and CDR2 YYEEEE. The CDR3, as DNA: TGTGCCAGCAGCTTGGTGGGGGGTGAGAATGAAAAACTGTTTTTT. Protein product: CASSLVGGENEKLFF.

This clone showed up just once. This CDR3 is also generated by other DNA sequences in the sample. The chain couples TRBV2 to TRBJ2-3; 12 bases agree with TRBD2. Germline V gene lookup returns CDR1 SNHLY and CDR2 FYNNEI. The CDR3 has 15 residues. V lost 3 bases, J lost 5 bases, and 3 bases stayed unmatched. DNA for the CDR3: TGTGCCAGCAGTGAGGGACTAGCGGGCCTAGATACGCAGTATTTT. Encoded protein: CASSEGLAGLDTQYF.

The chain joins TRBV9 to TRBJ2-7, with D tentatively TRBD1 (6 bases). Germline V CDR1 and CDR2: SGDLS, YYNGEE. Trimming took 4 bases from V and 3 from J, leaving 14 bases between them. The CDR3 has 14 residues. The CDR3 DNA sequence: TGTGCCAGCAGCTCAGAGGACAGAGACTACGAGCAGTACTTC. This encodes CASSSEDRDYEQYF.

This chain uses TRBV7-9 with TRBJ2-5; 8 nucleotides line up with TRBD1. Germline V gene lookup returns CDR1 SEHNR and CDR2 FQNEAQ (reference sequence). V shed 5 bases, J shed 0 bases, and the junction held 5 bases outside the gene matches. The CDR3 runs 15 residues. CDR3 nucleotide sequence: TGTGCCAGCAGCCGCCAGGACAGGGACCAAGAGACCCAGTACTTC. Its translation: CASSRQDRDQETQYF.

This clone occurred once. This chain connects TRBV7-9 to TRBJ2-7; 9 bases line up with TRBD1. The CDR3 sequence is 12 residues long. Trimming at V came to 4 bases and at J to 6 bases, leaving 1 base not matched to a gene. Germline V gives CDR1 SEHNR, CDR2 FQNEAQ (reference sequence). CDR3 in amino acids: CASSWTGAEQYF. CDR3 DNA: TGTGCCAGCAGCTGGACAGGGGCCGAGCAGTACTTC.

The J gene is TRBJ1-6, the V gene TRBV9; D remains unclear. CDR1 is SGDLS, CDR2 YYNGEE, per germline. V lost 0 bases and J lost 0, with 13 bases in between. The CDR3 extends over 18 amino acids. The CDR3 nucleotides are TGTGCCAGCAGCGTAGGACATACCGGGAGCTCCTATAATTCACCCCTCCACTTT. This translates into CASSVGHTGSSYNSPLHF.

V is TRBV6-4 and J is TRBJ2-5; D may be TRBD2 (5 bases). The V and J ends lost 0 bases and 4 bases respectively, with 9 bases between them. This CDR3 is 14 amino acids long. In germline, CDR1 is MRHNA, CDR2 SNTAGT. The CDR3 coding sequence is TGTGCCAGCAGTGACTCGGGTAGCGTAGAGACCCAGTACTTC. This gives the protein CASSDSGSVETQYF.